The next 7 T cell receptor beta chains were all read from a single sample in a study of graft-versus-host responses after intestinal transplantation (dated by TCRdb to the early 2020s). The library was built by means of the immunoSEQ multiplex PCR assay. The table comes from immuneACCESS by way of TCRdb, which keeps in-frame sequences with V and J called. Part of the clones is missing from these tables; in studies checked, under half for an unresolved V gene and the rest for unknown reasons. The sample profile shows 20,000 to 30,000 clones; approximately 85% of them were found once. The ten largest clones take up less than 1% of the sample. The sample was PBMCs, taken 450 to 480 days after intestinal transplant. These receptors were collected from a human patient who received an intestinal transplant, so some T cells may come from the graft donor.

V and J are TRBV2 and TRBJ2-3; D gene uncertain. The V end lost 4 bases, the J end lost 0 bases, and 14 bases lay between the germline ends. The CDR3 has 16 amino acids. Germline CDR1 reads SNHLY; CDR2 reads FYNNEI. As DNA, the CDR3 is TGTGCCAGCAGTGTCCTAGTCCGGCCCAGCACAGATACGCAGTATTTT. Translated, it gives CASSVLVRPSTDTQYF.

The chain joins TRBV19 to TRBJ2-7, with TRBD2 matching over 9 bases. From germline, CDR1 is LNHDA and CDR2 SQIVND (reference sequence). The CDR3 spans 14 residues. V gave up 3 bases and J gave up 1 base; unmatched junction bases: 1. The DNA for the CDR3 is TGTGCCAGTAGTATGCGGGAGGGATCCTACGAGCAGTACTTC. Protein: CASSMREGSYEQYF.

This chain uses TRBV27 with TRBJ1-2; D remains ambiguous. Looked up from germline, CDR1 is MNHEY and CDR2 is SMNVEV (reference sequence). This CDR3 is built from 13 residues. V shed 2 bases and J shed 3 bases, with 7 bases lying between them. DNA of the CDR3: TGTGCCAGCAGTTTACAGCCATACTATGGCTACACCTTC. As protein: CASSLQPYYGYTF.

The V call is TRBV11-1, the J call TRBJ2-2, with D tentatively TRBD1 (6 bases). The V and J ends lost 5 bases and 9 bases respectively, with 10 bases between them. CDR1 and CDR2 from the germline V gene are SGHAT and FQDESV (reference sequence). The CDR3 contains 12 residues. As DNA, the CDR3 is TGTGCCAGCAGCCCACAGGGATGGGAGCTGTTTTTT. This encodes CASSPQGWELFF.

This clone was counted a single time. J is TRBJ1-3 and V is TRBV4-1; D possibly corresponds to TRBD1 (5 bases). The CDR3 is 14 residues long. In germline, CDR1 is MGHRA, CDR2 YSYEKL. Trimming left V 3 bases short and J 0 bases short, with 6 bases between. The CDR3 DNA sequence: TGCGCCAGCAGCCATACAGGCTCTGGAAACACCATATATTTT. Amino acids: CASSHTGSGNTIYF.

This chain joins TRBV6-6 and TRBJ1-2; no firm D call. Between the trimmed V and J ends, which lost 6 bases and 4 bases, there was a span of 12 bases. This CDR3 has 13 residues. The germline gives CDR1 MNHNY, CDR2 SVGAGI (reference sequence). The CDR3 DNA reads TGTGCCAGCAGCGCCGCCACCTCCTATGGCTACACCTTC. Residues: CASSAATSYGYTF.

The chain joins TRBV19 to TRBJ1-4, with a weak D call TRBD1 (5 bases). Germline V CDR1 and CDR2: LNHDA, SQIVND (reference sequence). V was clipped by 3 bases and J by 11 bases, with 13 bases between them. CDR3 length: 13 residues. As DNA, the CDR3 is TGTGCCAGTAGTATTACGGACACCCGGAAACTGTTTTTT. Protein sequence: CASSITDTRKLFF.